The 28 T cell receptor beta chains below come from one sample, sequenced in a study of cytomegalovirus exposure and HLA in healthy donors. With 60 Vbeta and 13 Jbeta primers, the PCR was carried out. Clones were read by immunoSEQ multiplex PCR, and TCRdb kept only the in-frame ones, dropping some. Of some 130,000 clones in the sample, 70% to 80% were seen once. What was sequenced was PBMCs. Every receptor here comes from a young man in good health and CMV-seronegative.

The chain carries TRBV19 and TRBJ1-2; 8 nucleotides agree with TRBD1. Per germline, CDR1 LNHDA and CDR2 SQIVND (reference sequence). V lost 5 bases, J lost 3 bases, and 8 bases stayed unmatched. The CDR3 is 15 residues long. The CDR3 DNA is TGTGCCAGTAGTTCTCCTCCGACAGGGGACTATGGCTACACCTTC. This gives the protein CASSSPPTGDYGYTF.

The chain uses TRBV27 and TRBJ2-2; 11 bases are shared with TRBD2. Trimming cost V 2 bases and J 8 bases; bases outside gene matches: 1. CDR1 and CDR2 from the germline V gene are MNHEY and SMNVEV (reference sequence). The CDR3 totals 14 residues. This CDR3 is CASSLRTSGGELFF. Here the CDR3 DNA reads TGTGCCAGCAGTTTACGGACTAGCGGGGGGGAGCTGTTTTTT.

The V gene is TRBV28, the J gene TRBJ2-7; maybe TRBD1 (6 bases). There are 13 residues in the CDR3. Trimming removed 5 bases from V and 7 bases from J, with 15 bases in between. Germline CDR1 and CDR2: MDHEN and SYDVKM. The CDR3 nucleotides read TGTGCCAGCAGTGTCTCGGCTAGGGGGGAGCAGTACTTC. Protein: CASSVSARGEQYF. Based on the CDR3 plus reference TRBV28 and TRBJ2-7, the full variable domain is DVKVTQSSRYLVKRTGEKVFLECVQDMDHENMFWYRQDPGLGLRLIYFSYDVKMKEKGDIPEGYSVSREKKERFSLILESASTNQTSMYLCASSVSARGEQYFGPGTRLTVT.

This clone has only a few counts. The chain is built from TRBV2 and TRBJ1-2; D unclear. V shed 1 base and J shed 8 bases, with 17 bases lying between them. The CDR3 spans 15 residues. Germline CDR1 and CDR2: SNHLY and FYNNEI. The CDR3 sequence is CASSEEGVIVRGYTF. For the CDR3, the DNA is TGTGCCAGCAGTGAAGAAGGAGTTATTGTGCGGGGCTACACCTTC. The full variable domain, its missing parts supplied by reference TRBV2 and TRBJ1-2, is EPEVTQTPSHQVTQMGQEVILRCVPISNHLYFYWYRQILGQKVEFLVSFYNNEISEKSEIFDDQFSVERPDGSNFTLKIRSTKLEDSAMYFCASSEEGVIVRGYTFGSGTRLTVV.

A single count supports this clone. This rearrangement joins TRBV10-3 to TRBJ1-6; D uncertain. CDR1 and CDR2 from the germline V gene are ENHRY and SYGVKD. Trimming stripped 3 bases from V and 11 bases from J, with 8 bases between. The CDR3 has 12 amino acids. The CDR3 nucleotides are TGTGCCATCAGTGACTTGAGGACACCCCTCCACTTT. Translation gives CAISDLRTPLHF.

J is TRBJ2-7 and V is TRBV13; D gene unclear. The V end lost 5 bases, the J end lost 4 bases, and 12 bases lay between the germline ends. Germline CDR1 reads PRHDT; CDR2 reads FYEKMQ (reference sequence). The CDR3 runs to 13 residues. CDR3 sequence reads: CASSPSTTYEQYF. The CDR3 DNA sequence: TGTGCCAGCAGCCCCTCCACTACTTACGAGCAGTACTTC.

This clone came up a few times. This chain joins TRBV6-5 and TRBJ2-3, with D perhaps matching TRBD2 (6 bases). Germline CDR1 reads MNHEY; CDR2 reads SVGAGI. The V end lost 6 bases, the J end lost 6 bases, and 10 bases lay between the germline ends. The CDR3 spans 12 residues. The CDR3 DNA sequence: TGTGCCAGCAGCCCTGGGGGGGATACGCAGTATTTT. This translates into CASSPGGDTQYF.

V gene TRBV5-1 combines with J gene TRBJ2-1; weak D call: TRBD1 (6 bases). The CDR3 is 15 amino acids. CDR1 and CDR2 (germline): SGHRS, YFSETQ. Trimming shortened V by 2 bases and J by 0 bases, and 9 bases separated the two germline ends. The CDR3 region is CASSLQGASYNEQFF. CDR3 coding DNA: TGCGCCAGCAGCTTACAGGGAGCCTCCTACAATGAGCAGTTCTTC.

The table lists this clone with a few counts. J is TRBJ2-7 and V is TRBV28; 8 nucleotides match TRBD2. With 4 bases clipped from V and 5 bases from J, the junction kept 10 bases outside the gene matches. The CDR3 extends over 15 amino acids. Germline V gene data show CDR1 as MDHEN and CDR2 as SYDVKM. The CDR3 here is CASSSPREGHNEQYF. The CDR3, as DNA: TGTGCCAGCAGTTCGCCCCGGGAGGGCCACAACGAGCAGTACTTC.

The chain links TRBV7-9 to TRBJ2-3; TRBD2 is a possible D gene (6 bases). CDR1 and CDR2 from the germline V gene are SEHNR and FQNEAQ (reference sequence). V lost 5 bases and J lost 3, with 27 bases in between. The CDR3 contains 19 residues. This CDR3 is CASSPGLASVLMGTDTQYF. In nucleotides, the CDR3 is TGTGCCAGCAGCCCGGGGTTGGCTAGCGTCTTAATGGGAACAGATACGCAGTATTTT.

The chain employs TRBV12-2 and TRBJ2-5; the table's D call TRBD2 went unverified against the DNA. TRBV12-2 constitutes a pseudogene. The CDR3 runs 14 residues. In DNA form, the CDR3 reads TGTGCAAGTCCTTCCCCCCGGGGAGAAGAGACCCAGTACTTC. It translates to CASPSPRGEETQYF.

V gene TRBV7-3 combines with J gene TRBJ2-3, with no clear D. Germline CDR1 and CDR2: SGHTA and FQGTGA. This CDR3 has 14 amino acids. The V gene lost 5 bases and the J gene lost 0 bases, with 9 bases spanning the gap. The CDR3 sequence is CASSLGLSTDTQYF. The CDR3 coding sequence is TGTGCCAGCAGCCTAGGCTTAAGCACAGATACGCAGTATTTT.

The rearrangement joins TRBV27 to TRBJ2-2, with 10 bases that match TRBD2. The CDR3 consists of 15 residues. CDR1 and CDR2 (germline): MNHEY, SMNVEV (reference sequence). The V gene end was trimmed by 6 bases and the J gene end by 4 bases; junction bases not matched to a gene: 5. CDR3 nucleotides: TGTGCCAGCAGACCGAGCGGGAGGGCCACCGGGGAGCTGTTTTTT. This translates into CASRPSGRATGELFF.

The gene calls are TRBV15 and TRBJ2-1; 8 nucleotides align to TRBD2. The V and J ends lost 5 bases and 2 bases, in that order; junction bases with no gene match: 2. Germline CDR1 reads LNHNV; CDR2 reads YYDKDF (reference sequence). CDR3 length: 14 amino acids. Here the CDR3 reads CATSLSGAYNEQFF. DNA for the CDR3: TGTGCCACCAGCCTTAGCGGGGCCTACAATGAGCAGTTCTTC.

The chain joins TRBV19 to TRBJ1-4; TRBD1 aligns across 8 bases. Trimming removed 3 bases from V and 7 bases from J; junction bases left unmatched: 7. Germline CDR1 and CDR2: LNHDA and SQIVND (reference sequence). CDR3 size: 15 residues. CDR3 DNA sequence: TGTGCCAGTAGTATGGTGGACAGGGAAACTGAAAAACTGTTTTTT. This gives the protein CASSMVDRETEKLFF.

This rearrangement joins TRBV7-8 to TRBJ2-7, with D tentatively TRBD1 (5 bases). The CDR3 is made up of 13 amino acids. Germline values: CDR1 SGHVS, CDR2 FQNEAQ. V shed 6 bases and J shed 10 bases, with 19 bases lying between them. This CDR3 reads CASSSGIRGGQYF. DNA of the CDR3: TGTGCCAGCAGTTCAGGGATTCGCGGCGGTCAGTACTTC.

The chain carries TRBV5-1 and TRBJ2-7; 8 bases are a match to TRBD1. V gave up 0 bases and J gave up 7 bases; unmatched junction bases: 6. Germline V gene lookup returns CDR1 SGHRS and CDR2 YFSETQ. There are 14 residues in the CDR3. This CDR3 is CASSLGTGRGEQYF. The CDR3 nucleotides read TGCGCCAGCAGCTTGGGGACAGGGAGAGGGGAGCAGTACTTC.

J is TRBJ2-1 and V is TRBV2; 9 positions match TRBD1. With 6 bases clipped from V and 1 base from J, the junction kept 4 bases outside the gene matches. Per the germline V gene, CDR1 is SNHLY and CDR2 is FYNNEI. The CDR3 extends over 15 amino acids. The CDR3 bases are TGTGCCAGCAGGGTGGGACAGGGTTCCTACAATGAGCAGTTCTTC. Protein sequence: CASRVGQGSYNEQFF.

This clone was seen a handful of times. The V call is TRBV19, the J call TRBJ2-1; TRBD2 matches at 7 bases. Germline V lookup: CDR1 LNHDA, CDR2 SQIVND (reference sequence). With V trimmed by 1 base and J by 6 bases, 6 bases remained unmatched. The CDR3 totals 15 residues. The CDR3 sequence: CASSIGGRAGNEQFF. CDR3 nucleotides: TGTGCCAGTAGTATAGGGGGGAGGGCCGGCAATGAGCAGTTCTTC.

As DNA, the CDR3 is TGTGCCAGCAGCCAGGCTAGCGGGGGAGGGCCCGGGGAGCTGTTTTTT. Translation: CASSQASGGGPGELFF. The chain combines TRBV7-2 with TRBJ2-2; TRBD2 matches at 10 bases. The length of the CDR3 is 16 residues. Germline V gene sequence: CDR1 SGHTA, CDR2 FQGNSA. The V segment lost 5 bases and the J segment 6 bases; nucleotides outside the gene matches: 9.

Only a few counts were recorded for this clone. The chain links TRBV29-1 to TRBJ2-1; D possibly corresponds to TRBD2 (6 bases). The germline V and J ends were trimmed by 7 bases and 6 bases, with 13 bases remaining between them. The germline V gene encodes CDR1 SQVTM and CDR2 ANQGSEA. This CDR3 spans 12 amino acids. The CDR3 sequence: CSGDPRGNEQFF. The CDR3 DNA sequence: TGCAGCGGGGACCCGCGGGGCAATGAGCAGTTCTTC.

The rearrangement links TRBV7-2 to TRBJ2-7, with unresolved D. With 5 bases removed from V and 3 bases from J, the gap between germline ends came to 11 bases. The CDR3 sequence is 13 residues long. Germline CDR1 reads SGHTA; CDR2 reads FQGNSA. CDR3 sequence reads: CASSDQLVYEQYF. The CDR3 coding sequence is TGTGCCAGCAGCGATCAGCTAGTCTACGAGCAGTACTTC.

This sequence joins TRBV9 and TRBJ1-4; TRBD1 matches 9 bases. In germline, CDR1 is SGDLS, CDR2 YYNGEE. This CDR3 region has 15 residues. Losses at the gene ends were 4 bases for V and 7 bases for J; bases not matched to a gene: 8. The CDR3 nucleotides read TGTGCCAGCAGCCCCCGGACAGGGGTTCTTGAAAAACTGTTTTTT. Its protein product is CASSPRTGVLEKLFF.

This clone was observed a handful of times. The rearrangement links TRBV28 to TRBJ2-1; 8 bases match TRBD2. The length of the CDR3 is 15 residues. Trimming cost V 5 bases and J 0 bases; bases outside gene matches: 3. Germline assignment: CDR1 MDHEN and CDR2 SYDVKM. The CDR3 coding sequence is TGTGCCAGCAGTCCCGGGACTAGCTCCTACAATGAGCAGTTCTTC. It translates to CASSPGTSSYNEQFF.

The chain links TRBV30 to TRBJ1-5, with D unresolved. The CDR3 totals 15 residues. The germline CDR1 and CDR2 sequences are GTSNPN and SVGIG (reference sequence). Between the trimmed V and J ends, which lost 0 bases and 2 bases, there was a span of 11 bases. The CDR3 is CAWSVRGIGNQPQHF. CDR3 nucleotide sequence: TGTGCCTGGAGTGTTAGAGGTATCGGCAATCAGCCCCAGCATTTT.

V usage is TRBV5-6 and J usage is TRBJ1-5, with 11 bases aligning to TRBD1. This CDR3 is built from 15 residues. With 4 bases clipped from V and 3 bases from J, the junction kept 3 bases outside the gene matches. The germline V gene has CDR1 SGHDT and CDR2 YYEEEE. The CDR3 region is CASSPGQGDNQPQHF. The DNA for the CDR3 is TGTGCCAGCAGCCCGGGACAGGGGGACAATCAGCCCCAGCATTTT.

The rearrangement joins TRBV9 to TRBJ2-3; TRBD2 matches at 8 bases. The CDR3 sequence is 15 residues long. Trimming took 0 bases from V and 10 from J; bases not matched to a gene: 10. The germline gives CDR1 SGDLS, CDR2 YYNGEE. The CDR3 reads CASSVGSSGVGSQYF. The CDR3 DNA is TGTGCCAGCAGCGTAGGGAGTAGCGGGGTTGGGTCGCAGTATTTT.

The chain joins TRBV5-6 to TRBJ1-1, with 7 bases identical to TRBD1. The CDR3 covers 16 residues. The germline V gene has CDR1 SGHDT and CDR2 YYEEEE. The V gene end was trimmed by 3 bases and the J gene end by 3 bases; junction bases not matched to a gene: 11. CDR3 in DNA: TGTGCCAGCAGCTCGAGACAGGGTGGAGTATACACTGAAGCTTTCTTT. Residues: CASSSRQGGVYTEAFF.